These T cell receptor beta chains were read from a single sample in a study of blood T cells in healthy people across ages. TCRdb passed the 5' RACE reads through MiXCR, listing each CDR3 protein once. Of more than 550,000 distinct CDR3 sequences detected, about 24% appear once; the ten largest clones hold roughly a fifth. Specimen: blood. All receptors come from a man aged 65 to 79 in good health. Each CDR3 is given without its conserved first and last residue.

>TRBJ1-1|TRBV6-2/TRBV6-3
ASSYSRREAF
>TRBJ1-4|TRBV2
ASSVGRGHEKLF
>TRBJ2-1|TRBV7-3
ASSLTGQEPFYSYNEQF
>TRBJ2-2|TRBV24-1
APSDFLGGAISGNTGELF
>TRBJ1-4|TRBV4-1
ASSQDFRTGWDEKLF
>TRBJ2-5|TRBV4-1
ASSQGWRQQETQY
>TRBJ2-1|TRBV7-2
ASSRGQGAYNEQF
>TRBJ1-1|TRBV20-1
SSPGGRTEAF
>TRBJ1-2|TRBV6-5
ASSYSGTSDGYT
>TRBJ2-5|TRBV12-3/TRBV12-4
ASSWSTPGQETQY
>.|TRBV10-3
AIDPTGGRNEQF
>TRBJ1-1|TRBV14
ASSQEWGEVNTEAF
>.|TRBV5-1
ASSLSGDGYEQY
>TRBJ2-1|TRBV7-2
ASSRGLADGNEQF
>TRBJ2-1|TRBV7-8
ASSQGTSLGTSYNEQF